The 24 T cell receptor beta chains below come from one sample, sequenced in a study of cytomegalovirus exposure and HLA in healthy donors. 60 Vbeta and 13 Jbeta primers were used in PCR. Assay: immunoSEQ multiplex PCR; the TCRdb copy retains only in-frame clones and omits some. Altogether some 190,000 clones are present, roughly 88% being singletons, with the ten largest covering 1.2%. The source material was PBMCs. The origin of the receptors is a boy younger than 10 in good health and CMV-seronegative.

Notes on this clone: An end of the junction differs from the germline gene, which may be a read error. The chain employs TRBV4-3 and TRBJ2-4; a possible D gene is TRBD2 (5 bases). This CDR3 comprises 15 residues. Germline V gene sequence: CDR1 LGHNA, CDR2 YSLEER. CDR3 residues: CASSQDRGPENSQYF. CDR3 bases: TGCGCCAGCAGCCAAGATCGGGGTCCCGAAAACAGTCAGTACTTC.

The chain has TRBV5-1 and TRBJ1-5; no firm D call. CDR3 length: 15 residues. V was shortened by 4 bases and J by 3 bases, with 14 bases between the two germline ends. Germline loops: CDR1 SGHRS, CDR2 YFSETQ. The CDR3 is CASSPGPQDNQPQHF. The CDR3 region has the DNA TGCGCCAGCAGCCCTGGCCCGCAAGACAATCAGCCCCAGCATTTT.

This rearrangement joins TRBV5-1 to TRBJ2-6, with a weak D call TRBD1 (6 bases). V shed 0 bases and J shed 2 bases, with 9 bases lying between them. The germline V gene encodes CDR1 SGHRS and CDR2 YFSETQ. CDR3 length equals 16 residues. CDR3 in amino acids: CASSLGGGAGANVLTF. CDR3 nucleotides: TGCGCCAGCAGCTTGGGAGGGGGAGCTGGGGCCAACGTCCTGACTTTC.

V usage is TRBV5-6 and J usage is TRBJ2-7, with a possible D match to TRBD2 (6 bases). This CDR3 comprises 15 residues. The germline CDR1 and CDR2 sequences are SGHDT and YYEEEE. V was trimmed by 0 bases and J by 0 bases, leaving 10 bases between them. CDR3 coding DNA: TGTGCCAGCAGCTTGGGGATGGAGGGCTCCTACGAGCAGTACGTC. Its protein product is CASSLGMEGSYEQYV.

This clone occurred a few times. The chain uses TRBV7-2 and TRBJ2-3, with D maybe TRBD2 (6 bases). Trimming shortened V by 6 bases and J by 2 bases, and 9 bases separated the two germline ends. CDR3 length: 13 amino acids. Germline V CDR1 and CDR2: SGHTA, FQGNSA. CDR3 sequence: CASRRRATDTQYF. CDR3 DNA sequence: TGTGCCAGCAGACGGAGGGCCACAGATACGCAGTATTTT.

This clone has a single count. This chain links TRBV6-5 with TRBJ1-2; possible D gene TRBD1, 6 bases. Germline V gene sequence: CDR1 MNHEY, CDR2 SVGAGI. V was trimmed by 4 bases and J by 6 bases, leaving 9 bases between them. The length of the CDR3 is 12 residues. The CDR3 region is CASSSQGNGYTF. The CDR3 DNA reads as TGTGCCAGCAGTTCACAGGGAAATGGCTACACCTTC.

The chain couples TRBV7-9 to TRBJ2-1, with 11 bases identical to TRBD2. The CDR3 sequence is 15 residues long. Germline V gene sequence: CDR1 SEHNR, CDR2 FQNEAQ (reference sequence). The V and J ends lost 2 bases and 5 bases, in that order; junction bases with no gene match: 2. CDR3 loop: CASSLLAGGNNEQFF. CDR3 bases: TGTGCCAGCAGCTTACTAGCGGGGGGTAACAATGAGCAGTTCTTC.

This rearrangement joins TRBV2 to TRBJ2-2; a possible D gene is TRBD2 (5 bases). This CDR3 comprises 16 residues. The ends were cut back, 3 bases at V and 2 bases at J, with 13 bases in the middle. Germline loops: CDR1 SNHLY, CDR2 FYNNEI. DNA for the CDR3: TGTGCCAGCAGTGACGTCGGAGAGGGCAACACCGGGGAGCTGTTTTTT. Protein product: CASSDVGEGNTGELFF.

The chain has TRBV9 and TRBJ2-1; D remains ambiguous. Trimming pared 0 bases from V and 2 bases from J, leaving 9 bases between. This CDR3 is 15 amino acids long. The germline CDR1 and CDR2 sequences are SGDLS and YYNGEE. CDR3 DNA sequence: TGTGCCAGCAGCGTAGAAATAGCCCCCTACAATGAGCAGTTCTTC. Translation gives CASSVEIAPYNEQFF.

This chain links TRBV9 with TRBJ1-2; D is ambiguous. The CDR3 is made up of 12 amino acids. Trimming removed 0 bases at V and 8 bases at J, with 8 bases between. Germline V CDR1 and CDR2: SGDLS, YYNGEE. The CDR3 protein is CASSVDGGGYTF. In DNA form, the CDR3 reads TGTGCCAGCAGCGTAGACGGAGGCGGCTACACCTTC.

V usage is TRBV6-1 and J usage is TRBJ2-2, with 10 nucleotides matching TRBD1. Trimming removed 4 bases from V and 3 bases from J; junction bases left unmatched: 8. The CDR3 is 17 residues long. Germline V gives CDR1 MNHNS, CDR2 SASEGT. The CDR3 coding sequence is TGTGCCAGCAGTGGTGACAGGGGGCGGGTCGACACCGGGGAGCTGTTTTTT. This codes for CASSGDRGRVDTGELFF.

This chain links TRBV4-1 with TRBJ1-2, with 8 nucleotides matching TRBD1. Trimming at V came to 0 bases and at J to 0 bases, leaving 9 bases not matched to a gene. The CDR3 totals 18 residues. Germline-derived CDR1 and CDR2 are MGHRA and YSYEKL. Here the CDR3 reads CASSQETLAGGANYGYTF. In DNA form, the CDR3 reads TGCGCCAGCAGCCAAGAAACATTGGCAGGGGGCGCTAACTATGGCTACACCTTC.

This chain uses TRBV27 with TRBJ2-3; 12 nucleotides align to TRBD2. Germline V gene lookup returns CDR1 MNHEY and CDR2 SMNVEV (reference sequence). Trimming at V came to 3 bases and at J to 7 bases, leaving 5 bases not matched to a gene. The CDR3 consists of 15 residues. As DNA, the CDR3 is TGTGCCAGCAGTTTCTCTAGCGGGGGGGGGAATACGCAGTATTTT. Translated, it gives CASSFSSGGGNTQYF.

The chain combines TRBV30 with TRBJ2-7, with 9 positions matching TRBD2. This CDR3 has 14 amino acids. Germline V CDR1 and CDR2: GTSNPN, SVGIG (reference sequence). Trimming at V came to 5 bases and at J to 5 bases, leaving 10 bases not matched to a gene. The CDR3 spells CAWSRTSAKDEQYF. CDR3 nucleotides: TGTGCCTGGTCGAGGACTAGCGCGAAAGACGAGCAGTACTTC.

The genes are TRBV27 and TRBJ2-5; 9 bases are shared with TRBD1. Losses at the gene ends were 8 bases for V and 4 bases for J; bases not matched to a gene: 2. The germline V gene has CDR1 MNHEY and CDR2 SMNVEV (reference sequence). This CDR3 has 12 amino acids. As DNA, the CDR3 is TGTGCCAGCGGACAGGGGAGAGAGACCCAGTACTTC. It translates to CASGQGRETQYF.

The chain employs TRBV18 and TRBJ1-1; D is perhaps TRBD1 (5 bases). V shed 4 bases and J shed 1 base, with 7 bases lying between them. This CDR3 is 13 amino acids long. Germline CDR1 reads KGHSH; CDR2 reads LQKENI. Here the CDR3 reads CASSQGKNTEAFF. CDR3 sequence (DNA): TGTGCCAGCTCACAGGGGAAGAACACTGAAGCTTTCTTT.

The CDR3 sequence: CASSSQIAGEERRTDTQYF. CDR3 DNA: TGTGCCAGTAGTTCACAAATAGCGGGAGAAGAACGAAGGACAGATACGCAGTATTTT. This sequence joins TRBV19 and TRBJ2-3, with 9 bases that match TRBD2. The V gene end was trimmed by 5 bases and the J gene end by 3 bases; junction bases not matched to a gene: 18. Germline lookup yields CDR1 LNHDA and CDR2 SQIVND (reference sequence). The CDR3 is 19 amino acids.

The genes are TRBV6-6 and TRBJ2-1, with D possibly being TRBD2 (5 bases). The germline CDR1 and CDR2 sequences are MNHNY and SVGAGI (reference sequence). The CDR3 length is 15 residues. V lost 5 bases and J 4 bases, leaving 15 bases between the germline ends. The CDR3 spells CASSPRSGSYNEQFF. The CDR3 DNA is TGTGCCAGCAGTCCACGATCGGGGAGTTACAATGAGCAGTTCTTC.

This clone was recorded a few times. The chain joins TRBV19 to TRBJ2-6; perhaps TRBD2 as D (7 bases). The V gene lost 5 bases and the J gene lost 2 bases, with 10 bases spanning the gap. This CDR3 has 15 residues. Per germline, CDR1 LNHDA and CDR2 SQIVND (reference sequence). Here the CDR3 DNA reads TGTGCCAGTAGTCCGCGGGGGCCTGGGGCCAACGTCCTGACTTTC. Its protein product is CASSPRGPGANVLTF.

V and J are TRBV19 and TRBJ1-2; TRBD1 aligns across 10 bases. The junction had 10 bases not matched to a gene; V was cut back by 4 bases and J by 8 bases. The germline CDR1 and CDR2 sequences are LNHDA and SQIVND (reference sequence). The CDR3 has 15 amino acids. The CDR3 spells CASSTSQTGGDGYTF. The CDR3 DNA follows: TGTGCCAGTAGTACCTCCCAGACAGGGGGCGACGGCTACACCTTC. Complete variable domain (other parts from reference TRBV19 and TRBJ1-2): DGGITQSPKYLFRKEGQNVTLSCEQNLNHDAMYWYRQDPGQGLRLIYYSQIVNDFQKGDIAEGYSVSREKKESFPLTVTSAQKNPTAFYLCASSTSQTGGDGYTFGSGTRLTVV.

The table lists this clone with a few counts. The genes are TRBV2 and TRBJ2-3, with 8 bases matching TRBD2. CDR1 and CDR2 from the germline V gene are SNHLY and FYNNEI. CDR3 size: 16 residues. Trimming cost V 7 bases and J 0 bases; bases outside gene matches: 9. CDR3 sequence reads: CASKRTSGLSTDTQYF. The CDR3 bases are TGTGCCAGCAAAAGAACTAGCGGCCTTAGCACAGATACGCAGTATTTT.

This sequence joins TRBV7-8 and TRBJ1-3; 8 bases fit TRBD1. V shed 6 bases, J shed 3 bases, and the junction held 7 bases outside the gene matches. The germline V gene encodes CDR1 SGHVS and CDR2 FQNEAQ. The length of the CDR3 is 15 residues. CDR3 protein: CASSPSGQGGNTIYF. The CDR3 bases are TGTGCCAGCAGTCCCTCAGGACAGGGTGGAAACACCATATATTTT.

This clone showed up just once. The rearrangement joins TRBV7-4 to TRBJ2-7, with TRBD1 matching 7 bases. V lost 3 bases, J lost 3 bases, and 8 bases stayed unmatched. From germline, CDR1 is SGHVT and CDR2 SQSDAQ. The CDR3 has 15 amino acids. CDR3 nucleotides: TGTGCCAGCAGCTTGGACAGGCGGTACTACTACGAGCAGTACGTC. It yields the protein CASSLDRRYYYEQYV.

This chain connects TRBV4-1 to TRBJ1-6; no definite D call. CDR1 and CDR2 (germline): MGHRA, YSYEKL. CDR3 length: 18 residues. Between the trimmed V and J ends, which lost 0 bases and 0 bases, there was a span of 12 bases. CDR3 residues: CASSQDRVSSSYNSPLHF. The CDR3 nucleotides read TGCGCCAGCAGCCAAGATCGGGTTTCGAGCTCCTATAATTCACCCCTCCACTTT.